Sequencing of this T cell receptor beta chain was carried out in a study of monozygotic twins with inflammatory bowel disease. CDR3 length: 13 amino acids. Germline values: CDR1 LNHNV, CDR2 YYDKDF (reference sequence). Notes on the study in general: Evidence did not back any single strong signal or clonotype linked to IBD. The authors could not tell different T cell subtypes apart.

Concerning this clonotype: Antigen unknown.

Around 3.5 ug of total RNA went into each TCR library. TCRdb reanalyzed the 5' RACE reads, giving one entry per CDR3 protein sequence and no DNA. The sample table includes approximately 120,000 distinct CDR3 sequences. The material sequenced was blood. The chain recombines TRBV15 with TRBJ2-7; checking the TCRdb D call of TRBD1 is not possible without DNA. The source is a human donor with ulcerative colitis or Crohn's disease, or a healthy co-twin of an affected twin (not recorded which). The CDR3 region is CATGQLDSYEQYF.